Below, one TCR beta chain is given with its context. The antigen remains unidentified. The PCR contained 60 Vbeta and 13 Jbeta primers. Produced via immunoSEQ multiplex PCR; TCRdb's table is partial and in-frame only. The sample has about 150,000 clones; over 60% are singletons. Trimming pared 1 base from V and 3 bases from J, leaving 13 bases between. Germline V gene data show CDR1 as SGHNT and CDR2 as YENEEA. The CDR3 loop spans 16 amino acids. This sample is drawn from a study of cytomegalovirus exposure and HLA in healthy donors. Overall study context: From HLA-typed donors, an early data release held some 80 million unique TCRs.

Whole-study results and caveats: The Asian-associated ancestry cluster reportedly had fewer N-insertions than the 666-donor mean in a later analysis.

The sequenced sample was PBMCs. The V call is TRBV11-3, the J call TRBJ1-3; D is ambiguous. The TCR sequence derives from a middle-aged woman in good health and CMV-seronegative. The CDR3 DNA sequence: TGTGCCAGCAGCTTAGCCCCCACGGGGAGTGGAAACACCATATATTTT. Amino acids: CASSLAPTGSGNTIYF.